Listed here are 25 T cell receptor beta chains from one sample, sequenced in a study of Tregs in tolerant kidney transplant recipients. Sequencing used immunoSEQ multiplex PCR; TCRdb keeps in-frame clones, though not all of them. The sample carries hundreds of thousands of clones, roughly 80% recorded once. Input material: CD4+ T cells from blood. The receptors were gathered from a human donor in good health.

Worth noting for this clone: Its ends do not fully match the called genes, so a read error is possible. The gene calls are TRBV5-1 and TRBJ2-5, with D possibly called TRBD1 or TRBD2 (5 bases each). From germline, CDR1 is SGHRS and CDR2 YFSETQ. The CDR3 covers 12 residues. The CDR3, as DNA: TGTGCCAGAGGGACGGAGCAAGAGACCCAGTACTTC. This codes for CARGTEQETQYF.

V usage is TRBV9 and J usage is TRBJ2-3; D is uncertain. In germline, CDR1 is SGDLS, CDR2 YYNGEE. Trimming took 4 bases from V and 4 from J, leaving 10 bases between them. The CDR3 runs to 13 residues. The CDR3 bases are TGTGCCAGCAGCCCCCGAGTTGCAGATACGCAGTATTTT. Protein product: CASSPRVADTQYF. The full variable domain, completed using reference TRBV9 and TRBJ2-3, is DSGVTQTPKHLITATGQRVTLRCSPRSGDLSVYWYQQSLDQGLQFLIQYYNGEERAKGNILERFSAQQFPDLHSELNLSSLELGDSALYFCASSPRVADTQYFGPGTRLTVL.

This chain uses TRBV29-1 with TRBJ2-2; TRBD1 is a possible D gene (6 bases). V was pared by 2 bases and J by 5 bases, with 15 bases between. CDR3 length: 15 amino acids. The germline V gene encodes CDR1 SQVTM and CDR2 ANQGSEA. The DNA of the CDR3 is TGCAGCGTTGAAAAGGATAACAGGGCGACCGGGGAGCTGTTTTTT. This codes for CSVEKDNRATGELFF.

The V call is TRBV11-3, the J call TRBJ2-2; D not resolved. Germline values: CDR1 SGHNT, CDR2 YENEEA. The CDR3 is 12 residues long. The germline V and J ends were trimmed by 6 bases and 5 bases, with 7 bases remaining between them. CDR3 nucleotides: TGTGCCAGCAGTTCAGTAACCGGGGAGCTGTTTTTT. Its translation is CASSSVTGELFF.

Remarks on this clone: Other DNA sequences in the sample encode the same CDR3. For the CDR3, the DNA is TGCGCCAGCAGCCAAGATTCAGGATCGGGGTGGGGGTCACCCCTCCACTTT. This translates into CASSQDSGSGWGSPLHF. This chain joins TRBV4-1 and TRBJ1-6, with D perhaps TRBD1 (5 bases). This CDR3 contains 17 residues. The V end lost 0 bases, the J end lost 10 bases, and 19 bases lay between the germline ends. CDR1 and CDR2 from the germline V gene are MGHRA and YSYEKL.

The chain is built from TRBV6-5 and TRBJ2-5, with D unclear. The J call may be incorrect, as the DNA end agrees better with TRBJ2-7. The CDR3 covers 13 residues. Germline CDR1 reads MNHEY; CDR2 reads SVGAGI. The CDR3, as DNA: TGTGCCAGCAGTTACGAACGGTTAAGCGAGCAGTACTTC. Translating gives CASSYERLSEQYF.

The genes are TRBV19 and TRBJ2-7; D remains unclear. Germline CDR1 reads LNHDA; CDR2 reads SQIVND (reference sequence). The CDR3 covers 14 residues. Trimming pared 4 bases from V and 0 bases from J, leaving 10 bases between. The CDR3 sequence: CASSTQIFSYEQYF. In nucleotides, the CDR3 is TGTGCCAGTAGTACTCAAATATTCTCCTACGAGCAGTACTTC.

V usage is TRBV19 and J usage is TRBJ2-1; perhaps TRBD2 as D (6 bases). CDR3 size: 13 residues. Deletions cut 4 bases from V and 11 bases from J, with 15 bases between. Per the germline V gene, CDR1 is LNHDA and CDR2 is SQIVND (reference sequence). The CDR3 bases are TGTGCCAGTAGTACTCAAATAGCGGCTCAGCAGTTCTTC. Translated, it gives CASSTQIAAQQFF.

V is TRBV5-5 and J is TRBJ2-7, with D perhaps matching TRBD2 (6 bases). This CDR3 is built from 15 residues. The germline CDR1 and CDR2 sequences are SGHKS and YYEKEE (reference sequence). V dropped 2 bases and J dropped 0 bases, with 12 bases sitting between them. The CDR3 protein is CASSFGQTSSYEQYF. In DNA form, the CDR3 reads TGTGCCAGCAGCTTCGGGCAGACTAGCTCCTACGAGCAGTACTTC.

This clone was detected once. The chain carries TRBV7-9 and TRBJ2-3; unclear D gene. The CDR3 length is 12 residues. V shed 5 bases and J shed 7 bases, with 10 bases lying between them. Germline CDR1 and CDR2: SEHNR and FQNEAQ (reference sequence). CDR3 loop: CASSPRTYTQYF. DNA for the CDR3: TGTGCCAGCAGCCCCAGGACCTATACGCAGTATTTT.

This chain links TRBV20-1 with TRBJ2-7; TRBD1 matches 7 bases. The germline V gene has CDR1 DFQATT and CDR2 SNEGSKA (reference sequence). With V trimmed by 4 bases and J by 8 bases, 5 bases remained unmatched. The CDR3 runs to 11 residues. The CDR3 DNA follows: TGCAGTGCTAACCAGGGGGATAAGCAGTACTTC. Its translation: CSANQGDKQYF.

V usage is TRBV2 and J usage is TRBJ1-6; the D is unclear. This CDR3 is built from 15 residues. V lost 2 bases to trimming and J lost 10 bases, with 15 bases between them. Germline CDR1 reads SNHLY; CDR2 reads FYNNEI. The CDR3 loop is CASSESDGNYSPLHF. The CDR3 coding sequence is TGTGCCAGCAGTGAATCAGACGGGAATTACTCACCCCTCCACTTT. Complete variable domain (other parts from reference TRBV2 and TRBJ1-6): EPEVTQTPSHQVTQMGQEVILRCVPISNHLYFYWYRQILGQKVEFLVSFYNNEISEKSEIFDDQFSVERPDGSNFTLKIRSTKLEDSAMYFCASSESDGNYSPLHFGNGTRLTVT.

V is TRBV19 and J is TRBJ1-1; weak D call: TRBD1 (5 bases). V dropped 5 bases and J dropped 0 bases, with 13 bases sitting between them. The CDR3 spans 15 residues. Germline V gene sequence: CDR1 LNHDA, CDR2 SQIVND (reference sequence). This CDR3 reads CASSEGFYLNTEAFF. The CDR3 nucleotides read TGTGCCAGTAGTGAGGGGTTCTACTTGAACACTGAAGCTTTCTTT.

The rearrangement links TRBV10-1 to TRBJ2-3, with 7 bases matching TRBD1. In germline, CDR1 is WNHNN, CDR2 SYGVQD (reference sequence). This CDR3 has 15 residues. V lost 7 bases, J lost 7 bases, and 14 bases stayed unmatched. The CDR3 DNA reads TGCGCCAGCAACGAAATGACAGGGCCACCATATACGCAGTATTTT. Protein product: CASNEMTGPPYTQYF.

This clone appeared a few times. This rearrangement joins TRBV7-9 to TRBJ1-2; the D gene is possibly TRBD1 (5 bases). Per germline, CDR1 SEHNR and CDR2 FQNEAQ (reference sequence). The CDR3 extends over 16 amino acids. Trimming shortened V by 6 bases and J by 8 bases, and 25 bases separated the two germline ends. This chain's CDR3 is CASRPGTGDYAMGYTF. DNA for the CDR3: TGTGCCAGCAGGCCCGGGACCGGGGATTATGCTATGGGCTACACCTTC.

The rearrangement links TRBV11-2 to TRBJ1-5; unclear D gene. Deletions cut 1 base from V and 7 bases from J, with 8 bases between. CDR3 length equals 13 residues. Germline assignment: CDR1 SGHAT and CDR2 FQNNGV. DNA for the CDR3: TGTGCCAGCAGCTTAGGGGTGGAACAGCCCCAGCATTTT. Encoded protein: CASSLGVEQPQHF. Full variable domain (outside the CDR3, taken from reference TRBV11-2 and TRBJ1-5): EAGVAQSPRYKIIEKRQSVAFWCNPISGHATLYWYQQILGQGPKLLIQFQNNGVVDDSQLPKDRFSAERLKGVDSTLKIQPAKLEDSAVYLCASSLGVEQPQHFGDGTRLSIL.

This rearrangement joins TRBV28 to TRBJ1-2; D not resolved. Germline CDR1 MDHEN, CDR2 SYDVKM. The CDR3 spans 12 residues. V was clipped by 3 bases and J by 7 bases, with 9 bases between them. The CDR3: CASSLVGVGYTF. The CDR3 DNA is TGTGCCAGCAGTTTGGTGGGAGTTGGCTACACCTTC.

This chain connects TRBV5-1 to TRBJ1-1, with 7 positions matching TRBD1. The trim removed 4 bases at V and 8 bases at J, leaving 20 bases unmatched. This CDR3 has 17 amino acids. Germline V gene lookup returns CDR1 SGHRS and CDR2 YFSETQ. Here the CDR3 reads CASSPKPPGGKGFEAFF. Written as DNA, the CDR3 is TGCGCCAGCAGCCCTAAGCCGCCAGGGGGAAAAGGATTCGAAGCTTTCTTT.

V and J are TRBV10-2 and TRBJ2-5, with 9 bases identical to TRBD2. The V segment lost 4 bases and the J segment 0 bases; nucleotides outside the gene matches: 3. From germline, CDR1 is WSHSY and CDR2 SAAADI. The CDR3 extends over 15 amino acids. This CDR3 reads CASSASGGNQETQYF. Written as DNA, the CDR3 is TGCGCCAGCAGTGCAAGCGGGGGGAACCAAGAGACCCAGTACTTC.

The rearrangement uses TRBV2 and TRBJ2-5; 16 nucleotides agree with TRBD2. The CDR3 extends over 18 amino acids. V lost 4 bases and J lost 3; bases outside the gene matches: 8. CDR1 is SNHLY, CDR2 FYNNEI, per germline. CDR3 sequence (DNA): TGTGCCAGCAGTGCCCAGGGACTAGCGGGGGGGAGCAAAGAGACCCAGTACTTC. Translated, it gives CASSAQGLAGGSKETQYF.

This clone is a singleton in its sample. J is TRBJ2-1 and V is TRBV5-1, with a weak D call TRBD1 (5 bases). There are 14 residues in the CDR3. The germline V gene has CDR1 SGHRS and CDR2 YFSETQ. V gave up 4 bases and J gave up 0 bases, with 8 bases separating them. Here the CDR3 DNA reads TGCGCCAGCAGCGCAGGGAACTCCTACAATGAGCAGTTCTTC. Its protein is CASSAGNSYNEQFF.

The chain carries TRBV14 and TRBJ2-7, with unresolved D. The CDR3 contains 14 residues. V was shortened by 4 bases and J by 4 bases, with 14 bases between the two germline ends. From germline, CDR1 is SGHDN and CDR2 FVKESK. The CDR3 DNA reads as TGTGCCAGCAGCCCCAAGATAGGACGTTACGAGCAGTACTTC. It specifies CASSPKIGRYEQYF.

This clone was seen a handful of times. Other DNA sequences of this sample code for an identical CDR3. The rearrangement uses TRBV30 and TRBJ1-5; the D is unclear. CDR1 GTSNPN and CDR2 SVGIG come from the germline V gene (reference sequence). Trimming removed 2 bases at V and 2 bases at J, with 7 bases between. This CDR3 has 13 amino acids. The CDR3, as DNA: TGTGCCTGGAGTAAGCAGGGCAATCAGCCCCAGCATTTT. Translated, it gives CAWSKQGNQPQHF.

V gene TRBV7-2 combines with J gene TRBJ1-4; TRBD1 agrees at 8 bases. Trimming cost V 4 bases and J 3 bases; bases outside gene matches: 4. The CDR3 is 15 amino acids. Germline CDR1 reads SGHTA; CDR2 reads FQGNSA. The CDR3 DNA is TGTGCCAGCAGCTCCAACAGGGGGGCTAATGAAAAACTGTTTTTT. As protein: CASSSNRGANEKLFF.

The CDR3 sequence is CASSSLEGTDTQYF. As DNA, the CDR3 is TGTGCCAGCAGCTCCCTGGAGGGCACAGATACGCAGTATTTT. The chain carries TRBV7-8 and TRBJ2-3, with D perhaps TRBD2 (5 bases). V was clipped by 4 bases and J by 1 base, with 9 bases between them. CDR1 SGHVS and CDR2 FQNEAQ come from the germline V gene. CDR3 length: 14 residues.